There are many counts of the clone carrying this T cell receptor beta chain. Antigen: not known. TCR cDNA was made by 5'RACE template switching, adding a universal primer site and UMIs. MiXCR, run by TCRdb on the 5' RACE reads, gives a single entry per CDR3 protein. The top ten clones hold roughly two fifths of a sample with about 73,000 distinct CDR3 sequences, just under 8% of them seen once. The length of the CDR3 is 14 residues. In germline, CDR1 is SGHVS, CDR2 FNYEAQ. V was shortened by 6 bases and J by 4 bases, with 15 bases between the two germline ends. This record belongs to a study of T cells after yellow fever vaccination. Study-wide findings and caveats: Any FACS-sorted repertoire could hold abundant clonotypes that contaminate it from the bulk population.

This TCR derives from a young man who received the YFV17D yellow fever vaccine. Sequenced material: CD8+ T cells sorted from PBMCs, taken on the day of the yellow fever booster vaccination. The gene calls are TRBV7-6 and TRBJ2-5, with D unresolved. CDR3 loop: CASRVVGSGETQYF. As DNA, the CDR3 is TGTGCCAGCAGGGTCGTAGGATCTGGAGAGACCCAGTACTTC.